One sample yielded the 8 T cell receptor beta chains listed below, sequenced in a study of cytomegalovirus exposure and HLA in healthy donors. PCR used 60 Vbeta primers and 13 Jbeta primers. The method was immunoSEQ multiplex PCR; TCRdb's version includes in-frame clones alone and lacks a portion of them. The sample holds about 78,000 clones, 72% seen once. Material: PBMCs. Source of these receptors: a woman in her 40s in good health and CMV-seropositive.

This chain links TRBV10-3 with TRBJ1-1; 7 positions agree with TRBD1. The CDR3 has 14 amino acids. The V gene end was trimmed by 7 bases and the J gene end by 1 base; junction bases not matched to a gene: 6. Germline V gene sequence: CDR1 ENHRY, CDR2 SYGVKD. The CDR3 is CAIKKTGTNTEAFF. The CDR3 DNA sequence: TGTGCCATCAAAAAGACAGGGACGAACACTGAAGCTTTCTTT.

This clone occurred a few times. The chain has TRBV5-1 and TRBJ1-5; 7 bases are a match to TRBD1. Germline V gene sequence: CDR1 SGHRS, CDR2 YFSETQ. V was clipped by 2 bases and J by 3 bases; unmatched bases: 11. This CDR3 region has 17 residues. CDR3 nucleotide sequence: TGCGCCAGCAGCTTTGGGCCGACAGGGCCAAACAATCAGCCCCAGCATTTT. Its protein is CASSFGPTGPNNQPQHF.

J is TRBJ2-2 and V is TRBV4-1; perhaps TRBD2 as D (5 bases). Trimming took 7 bases from V and 6 from J, leaving 21 bases between them. The CDR3 totals 16 residues. Germline V gives CDR1 MGHRA, CDR2 YSYEKL. The CDR3 loop reads CASTRLPTTGSGELFF. The CDR3 DNA sequence: TGCGCCAGCACCCGACTCCCCACAACGGGGTCCGGGGAGCTGTTTTTT.

The CDR3 DNA sequence: TGTGCCAGTAGTATATTCGACAGGGGGCCTGCCTACGAGCAGTACTTC. Amino acids: CASSIFDRGPAYEQYF. The V call is TRBV19, the J call TRBJ2-7; 10 bases map to TRBD1. The junction had 6 bases not matched to a gene; V was cut back by 2 bases and J by 2 bases. The CDR3 has 16 amino acids. Germline V CDR1 and CDR2: LNHDA, SQIVND (reference sequence).

The chain uses TRBV14 and TRBJ2-1; no clear D gene. CDR3 length: 13 amino acids. V dropped 6 bases and J dropped 6 bases, with 12 bases sitting between them. Germline CDR1 SGHDN, CDR2 FVKESK. The CDR3 DNA reads as TGTGCCAGCAGTCGACTCACCTTCAATGAGCAGTTCTTC. The encoded protein is CASSRLTFNEQFF.

V and J are TRBV29-1 and TRBJ1-2, with 10 bases identical to TRBD1. J lost 1 base, V lost 5 bases, and 13 bases had no gene match. The CDR3 runs 17 residues. Per germline, CDR1 SQVTM and CDR2 ANQGSEA. The chain's CDR3 is CSVTRTGGDRINYGYTF. The CDR3 bases are TGCAGCGTTACAAGGACAGGGGGGGATAGAATTAACTATGGCTACACCTTC. The whole variable domain, filled in from reference TRBV29-1 and TRBJ1-2, reads SAVISQKPSRDICQRGTSLTIQCQVDSQVTMMFWYRQQPGQSLTLIATANQGSEATYESGFVIDKFPISRPNLTFSTLTVSNMSPEDSSIYLCSVTRTGGDRINYGYTFGSGTRLTVV.

The V gene is TRBV7-6, the J gene TRBJ2-7, with D possibly TRBD1 on 6 matching bases. Germline CDR1 is SGHVS and CDR2 is FNYEAQ. V gave up 5 bases and J gave up 2 bases, with 10 bases separating them. The CDR3 totals 13 residues. The CDR3 here is CASSRQETYEQYF. CDR3 nucleotides: TGTGCCAGCAGCCGACAGGAGACCTACGAGCAGTACTTC.

On this clone itself: At one boundary the junction diverges from the germline segment, which might be a read error. V and J are TRBV28 and TRBJ1-2; a possible D gene is TRBD1 (5 bases). Germline CDR1 and CDR2: MDHEN and SYDVKM. The CDR3 loop spans 15 amino acids. The CDR3 nucleotides are TGTGCCAGCAGCTACCAGGGAGCGGGTAGTTATGGCTACCCCTTC. It codes for CASSYQGAGSYGYPF.